The present TCR beta chain was sequenced within a study of T cell clonality in common variable immunodeficiency. There are many counts of this clone. The read ends 3 residues shy of where the CDR3 ends; the end is completed using the germline J gene. Per the germline V gene, CDR1 is DFQATT and CDR2 is SNEGSKA (reference sequence). V dropped 8 bases and J dropped 4; count of bases not matched to a gene: 5. This CDR3 comprises 13 residues. Method: immunoSEQ multiplex PCR; TCRdb's copy keeps in-frame clones and lacks some. The sample shows roughly 70,000 clones, no singletons; the ten largest hold 1.7%. V and J are TRBV20-1 and TRBJ2-2, with 9 bases that match TRBD1. The source material was peripheral blood mononuclear cells. The TCR comes from a person aged 18 to 75 in good health. Partial CDR3 DNA: TGCAGTTCCGACAGGGGGAGCACCGGGGAG. This codes for CSSDRGSTGE. The entire CDR3 reads CSSDRGSTGELFF.